The 27 T cell receptor beta chains listed next were all sequenced from one sample in a study of OX40 agonist ivuxolimab in advanced cancers. TCRdb's table, derived via immunoSEQ multiplex PCR, lists solely in-frame clones and lacks some. The table includes 50,000 to 65,000 clones, 88% detected once. Sequences were derived from CD4+ or CD8+ T cells sorted from blood, sampled in a trial of the OX40 agonist ivuxolimab. These receptors were obtained from an adult with an advanced solid tumor such as melanoma, head and neck, liver or kidney cancer.

DNA for the CDR3: TGTGCCAGCATGCGACAGGGGGTCACCGGGGAGCTGTTTTTT. Translated: CASMRQGVTGELFF. V is TRBV2 and J is TRBJ2-2, with 9 bases matching TRBD1. The length of the CDR3 is 14 residues. Trimming took 7 bases from V and 4 from J; bases not matched to a gene: 4. The germline V gene encodes CDR1 SNHLY and CDR2 FYNNEI.

J is TRBJ2-2 and V is TRBV27; TRBD1 matches 10 bases. The V gene's germline CDR1 is MNHEY and CDR2 SMNVEV (reference sequence). CDR3 length equals 17 residues. After removal of 4 bases from V and 7 bases from J, the junction contained 12 bases not matched to a gene. This CDR3 is CASSSQSTGGGHGELFF. The CDR3 DNA reads TGTGCCAGCAGTTCCCAGTCGACAGGGGGCGGACACGGGGAGCTGTTTTTT.

The J gene is TRBJ2-1, the V gene TRBV25-1; 8 bases are a match to TRBD1. Germline V CDR1 and CDR2: MGHDK, SYGVNS. The CDR3 has 17 residues. The junction had 16 bases not matched to a gene; V was cut back by 9 bases and J by 3 bases. The CDR3 region has the DNA TGTGCCAGTAGGGACAGGAACGCTGGGCACCGCTACAATGAGCAGTTCTTC. It specifies CASRDRNAGHRYNEQFF.

The CDR3 spells CASSTLGHGGELFF. The CDR3 region has the DNA TGTGCCAGCAGTACCTTGGGGCATGGCGGGGAGCTGTTTTTT. This chain connects TRBV6-6 to TRBJ2-2; TRBD1 might be the D (5 bases). The CDR3 is made up of 14 amino acids. The germline V gene has CDR1 MNHNY and CDR2 SVGAGI (reference sequence). V dropped 5 bases and J dropped 7 bases, with 14 bases sitting between them.

The chain carries TRBV7-8 and TRBJ1-5; TRBD1 is a possible D gene (5 bases). With 5 bases removed from V and 5 bases from J, the gap between germline ends came to 16 bases. The CDR3 is 15 amino acids. Germline values: CDR1 SGHVS, CDR2 FQNEAQ. CDR3 sequence (DNA): TGTGCCAGCAGCACACCGACAGCTATCTATCAGCCCCAGCATTTT. This gives the protein CASSTPTAIYQPQHF.

J is TRBJ2-7 and V is TRBV28; D is perhaps TRBD1 (5 bases). The CDR3 spans 14 residues. Germline CDR1 is MDHEN and CDR2 is SYDVKM. V was clipped by 5 bases and J by 6 bases, with 17 bases between them. The CDR3 DNA is TGTGCCAGCAGTCAAGTTTGGGGCCCTAGCGAGCAGTACTTC. Translation gives CASSQVWGPSEQYF.

The chain couples TRBV5-6 to TRBJ2-3, with 10 bases matching TRBD2. The length of the CDR3 is 16 residues. Germline CDR1 and CDR2: SGHDT and YYEEEE. The junction had 7 bases not matched to a gene; V was cut back by 4 bases and J by 2 bases. CDR3 nucleotide sequence: TGTGCCAGCAGCGCTAACAGCGGGAGGGCCACAGATACGCAGTATTTT. Protein sequence: CASSANSGRATDTQYF.

The chain couples TRBV5-1 to TRBJ2-7; 15 nucleotides align to TRBD2. The CDR3 loop spans 17 amino acids. V lost 4 bases to trimming and J lost 7 bases; unmatched junction nucleotides: 12. CDR1 and CDR2 (germline): SGHRS, YFSETQ. In DNA, the CDR3 is TGCGCCAGCAGCCGTTTTGGACTAGCGGGAGGGCCAGGGGAGCAGTACTTC. Translated, it gives CASSRFGLAGGPGEQYF.

The gene calls are TRBV30 and TRBJ2-2, with D maybe TRBD2 (6 bases). Germline CDR1 GTSNPN, CDR2 SVGIG (reference sequence). This CDR3 is 16 amino acids long. The V gene lost 1 base and the J gene lost 5 bases, with 17 bases spanning the gap. The CDR3 reads CAWSAIGGRRTGELFF. The CDR3 DNA follows: TGTGCCTGGAGTGCGATCGGGGGACGGAGGACCGGGGAGCTGTTTTTT.

This chain uses TRBV28 with TRBJ2-7; 7 bases agree with TRBD1. This CDR3 contains 11 residues. The germline gives CDR1 MDHEN, CDR2 SYDVKM. V lost 6 bases to trimming and J lost 6 bases; unmatched junction nucleotides: 2. The CDR3 DNA is TGTGCCAGCAGGACAGGGTCCGAGCAGTACTTC. The encoded protein is CASRTGSEQYF. Using reference TRBV28 and TRBJ2-7 for the parts outside the CDR3, the full variable domain is DVKVTQSSRYLVKRTGEKVFLECVQDMDHENMFWYRQDPGLGLRLIYFSYDVKMKEKGDIPEGYSVSREKKERFSLILESASTNQTSMYLCASRTGSEQYFGPGTRLTVT.

This rearrangement joins TRBV5-4 to TRBJ2-5; D unresolved. Germline V CDR1 and CDR2: SGHNT, YYREEE (reference sequence). V dropped 1 base and J dropped 2 bases, with 6 bases sitting between them. The CDR3 runs 13 residues. CDR3 protein: CASSLTQQETQYF. The CDR3, as DNA: TGTGCCAGCAGCTTGACACAGCAAGAGACCCAGTACTTC.

V and J are TRBV25-1 and TRBJ2-3; D might be TRBD2 (6 bases). This CDR3 is 14 amino acids long. The germline CDR1 and CDR2 sequences are MGHDK and SYGVNS. The V end was cut by 5 bases, the J end by 5 bases, with 14 bases between. The CDR3 coding sequence is TGTGCCAGCAGTCCCGGGGGAGCAAGAGATACGCAGTATTTT. Protein product: CASSPGGARDTQYF.

The gene calls are TRBV5-1 and TRBJ1-2; D might be TRBD1 (6 bases). CDR1 is SGHRS, CDR2 YFSETQ, per germline. Deletions cut 4 bases from V and 2 bases from J, with 6 bases between. This CDR3 spans 12 amino acids. The CDR3 region has the DNA TGCGCCAGCAGCGGGGGCAACTATGGCTACACCTTC. This codes for CASSGGNYGYTF.

This chain joins TRBV7-9 and TRBJ2-5; weak D call: TRBD1 (6 bases). The V gene's germline CDR1 is SEHNR and CDR2 FQNEAQ (reference sequence). The CDR3 contains 12 residues. V was pared by 6 bases and J by 9 bases, with 14 bases between. CDR3 sequence reads: CASSRQDWAQYF. DNA of the CDR3: TGTGCCAGCAGTCGACAGGACTGGGCCCAGTACTTC.

The chain combines TRBV12-5 with TRBJ2-3; 7 positions agree with TRBD1. V shed 6 bases and J 5 bases; nucleotides not matched to a gene: 14. The CDR3 consists of 16 residues. The V gene's germline CDR1 is LGHNT and CDR2 FRNRAP. The CDR3 DNA sequence: TGTGCTAGTGGCCCTCGGACAGGACATCACAGAGATACGCAGTATTTT. Its translation is CASGPRTGHHRDTQYF. The complete variable domain, with remaining parts taken from reference TRBV12-5 and TRBJ2-3, reads DARVTQTPRHKVTEMGQEVTMRCQPILGHNTVFWYRQTMMQGLELLAYFRNRAPLDDSGMPKDRFSAEMPDATLATLKIQPSEPRDSAVYFCASGPRTGHHRDTQYFGPGTRLTVL.

The chain employs TRBV20-1 and TRBJ2-7; TRBD2 agrees at 7 bases. J lost 6 bases, V lost 5 bases, and 4 bases had no gene match. The CDR3 has 11 amino acids. CDR1 is DFQATT and CDR2 is SNEGSKA in the germline V gene (reference sequence). The CDR3: CSALAGAEQYF. In nucleotides, the CDR3 is TGCAGTGCTCTGGCGGGAGCCGAGCAGTACTTC.

This rearrangement joins TRBV7-2 to TRBJ2-1; D uncertain. Between the trimmed V and J ends, which lost 6 bases and 16 bases, there was a span of 22 bases. The V gene's germline CDR1 is SGHTA and CDR2 FQGNSA. This CDR3 is 13 amino acids long. The CDR3 reads CASRSLFDPTSFF. The CDR3 nucleotides read TGTGCCAGCAGGTCCCTCTTTGACCCAACCTCCTTCTTC.

This chain links TRBV7-9 with TRBJ2-5; D call uncertain. Germline-derived CDR1 and CDR2 are SEHNR and FQNEAQ (reference sequence). The length of the CDR3 is 15 residues. V was pared by 2 bases and J by 1 base, with 11 bases between. This chain's CDR3 is CASSLNSLSQETQYF. The CDR3 region has the DNA TGTGCCAGCAGCTTAAACAGCTTATCCCAAGAGACCCAGTACTTC.

The V gene is TRBV28, the J gene TRBJ1-2; possibly TRBD1 for D (5 bases). Trimming took off 1 base at V and 3 bases at J, with 9 bases between the two ends. Germline CDR1 and CDR2: MDHEN and SYDVKM. The CDR3 extends over 14 amino acids. The DNA of the CDR3 is TGTGCCAGCAGTTTATCCAGGGTTTACTATGGCTACACCTTC. It is translated as CASSLSRVYYGYTF.

The CDR3 spells CSVGGGLNQPQHF. The DNA of the CDR3 is TGCAGCGTTGGTGGAGGGTTGAATCAGCCCCAGCATTTT. The chain carries TRBV29-1 and TRBJ1-5; D is unresolved. Germline CDR1 reads SQVTM; CDR2 reads ANQGSEA. V gave up 4 bases and J gave up 4 bases, with 11 bases separating them. This CDR3 spans 13 amino acids.

The rearrangement uses TRBV10-3 and TRBJ1-2, with TRBD1 matching over 8 bases. The CDR3 is made up of 15 amino acids. CDR1 and CDR2 (germline): ENHRY, SYGVKD. Trimming at V came to 4 bases and at J to 0 bases, leaving 4 bases not matched to a gene. CDR3 bases: TGTGCCATCAGTGGGGGACAGGCCTCTAACTATGGCTACACCTTC. Protein product: CAISGGQASNYGYTF.

This chain joins TRBV6-1 and TRBJ2-7; D perhaps matches TRBD2 (6 bases). This CDR3 region has 21 residues. V was trimmed by 0 bases and J by 2 bases, leaving 29 bases between them. Germline V gives CDR1 MNHNS, CDR2 SASEGT. CDR3 loop: CASSEALLRGSRRVPAYEQYF. In DNA form, the CDR3 reads TGTGCCAGCAGTGAAGCGCTTCTTCGGGGGTCGCGTAGAGTACCCGCCTACGAGCAGTACTTC.

The genes are TRBV5-4 and TRBJ1-6; no clear D gene. Trimming took off 0 bases at V and 8 bases at J, with 12 bases between the two ends. The germline gives CDR1 SGHNT, CDR2 YYREEE (reference sequence). This CDR3 is built from 15 residues. The CDR3 reads CASSLGLGSDSPLHF. The CDR3 bases are TGTGCCAGCAGCTTGGGACTCGGGTCGGATTCACCCCTCCACTTT.

This chain links TRBV28 with TRBJ1-1; D unclear. The CDR3 runs to 15 residues. Trimming removed 3 bases from V and 1 base from J, with 12 bases in between. The germline gives CDR1 MDHEN, CDR2 SYDVKM. CDR3 in DNA: TGTGCCAGCAGTTTGGTCGCAGGTGCGAACACTGAAGCTTTCTTT. As protein: CASSLVAGANTEAFF.

The chain joins TRBV6-5 to TRBJ2-7, with D possibly TRBD1 on 5 matching bases. The germline V gene has CDR1 MNHEY and CDR2 SVGAGI. The CDR3 runs 15 residues. The V end lost 0 bases, the J end lost 3 bases, and 12 bases lay between the germline ends. The DNA of the CDR3 is TGTGCCAGCAGTTACTCGGGGCAGGCGGACTACGAGCAGTACTTC. It codes for CASSYSGQADYEQYF.

The chain joins TRBV7-3 to TRBJ2-7, with TRBD2 identical over 9 bases. Per germline, CDR1 SGHTA and CDR2 FQGTGA. With 3 bases clipped from V and 3 bases from J, the junction kept 9 bases outside the gene matches. The CDR3 spans 16 residues. The CDR3 loop reads CASSLRSGSWGYEQYF. The CDR3 DNA reads as TGTGCCAGCAGCTTGCGTAGCGGGAGCTGGGGCTACGAGCAGTACTTC.

As DNA, the CDR3 is TGTGCCAGCAGTTTGTATACTGGGGGGTGGCAGTACTTC. It is translated as CASSLYTGGWQYF. V is TRBV28 and J is TRBJ2-7; D might be TRBD2 (6 bases). Trimming removed 3 bases from V and 9 bases from J, with 15 bases in between. CDR1 MDHEN and CDR2 SYDVKM come from the germline V gene. This CDR3 is 13 amino acids long.